This TCR beta chain was recovered during a study of regulatory T cells in long-lasting Graves disease. Turning to the study itself: Under 3 months of antithyroid drugs had been taken by newly diagnosed Graves' patients.

CDR3-region Arm-PCR and iRepertoire HTBI primers produced the TCR beta libraries. TCRdb re-called the multiplex PCR reads with MiXCR, one entry per CDR3 protein. The data contain 600,000 to 650,000 distinct CDR3 sequences, about 16% of them singletons. A note on this clonotype: Its target is unknown.

The time point was: newly diagnosed GD, antithyroid drugs for less than 3 months. Researchers made the TCR library from RNA that was extracted from PBMCs. Deletions cut 3 bases from V and 7 bases from J, with 18 bases between. Germline assignment: CDR1 MDHEN and CDR2 SYDVKM. CDR3 size: 16 residues. Whole-study findings and limits: Those with persistent Graves' had less TCR diversity than newly diagnosed patients.

These data were likewise used in another study, on T cells in Graves' hyperthyroidism and ophthalmopathy. This second study notes: Carried out on the TCR CDR3, a first-round RT-PCR used the HTBI primer set. Ophthalmopathy, which appeared later, was predicted by the model a median roughly 6.5 months before onset.

The material was peripheral blood mononuclear cells (PBMCs), obtained at new diagnosis, from a patient treated with antithyroid drugs. The chain carries TRBV28 and TRBJ1-4; D gene unclear. This receptor was taken from a woman under 40 with Graves disease. The CDR3 sequence: CASSFRDLGSGEKLFF. CDR3 nucleotides: TGTGCCAGCAGTTTCAGAGACCTGGGGTCGGGTGAAAAACTGTTTTTT.